These 22 T cell receptor beta chains originate from one sample sequenced in a study of T cells in Graves' hyperthyroidism and ophthalmopathy. It was RNA transcripts that yielded the amplified TCR beta CDR3 regions. The HTBI primer set served for first-round RT-PCR of the TCR CDR3. MiXCR was run by TCRdb on the multiplex PCR reads, yielding one entry per CDR3 protein. Here the sample spans approximately 270,000 distinct CDR3 sequences, approximately 15% being singletons. The specimen sequenced was blood. The origin of the receptors is a woman aged 40 to 49 with Graves' hyperthyroidism that later progressed to Graves' ophthalmopathy.

The J gene is TRBJ2-5, the V gene TRBV6-5, with a weak D call TRBD1 (6 bases). Germline V gives CDR1 MNHEY, CDR2 SVGAGI. The length of the CDR3 is 15 residues. Trimming pared 0 bases from V and 2 bases from J, leaving 10 bases between. The DNA for the CDR3 is TGTGCCAGCAGTTACTCGGGACATTGGCAAGAGACCCAGTACTTC. It encodes CASSYSGHWQETQYF.

This clonotype has a count of ten or more. V and J are TRBV25-1 and TRBJ2-1, with no clear D. V lost 1 base and J lost 8, with 6 bases in between. CDR1 and CDR2 from the germline V gene are MGHDK and SYGVNS. The CDR3 runs 12 residues. CDR3 region: CASSESPHEQFF. The CDR3 DNA is TGTGCCAGCAGTGAATCCCCGCATGAGCAGTTCTTC. Full variable domain (outside the CDR3, taken from reference TRBV25-1 and TRBJ2-1): EADIYQTPRYLVIGTGKKITLECSQTMGHDKMYWYQQDPGMELHLIHYSYGVNSTEKGDLSSESTVSRIRTEHFPLTLESARPSHTSQYLCASSESPHEQFFGPGTRLTVL.

The V gene is TRBV24-1, the J gene TRBJ1-1; 7 bases align to TRBD1. The CDR3 totals 14 residues. Unmatched junction bases numbered 11, after V lost 10 bases and J lost 4 bases. Germline V gene lookup returns CDR1 KGHDR and CDR2 SFDVKD. The chain's CDR3 is CATASGTEITEAFF. CDR3 DNA sequence: TGTGCCACAGCCTCCGGGACAGAGATCACTGAAGCTTTCTTT.

At least ten counts were recorded for this clonotype. V usage is TRBV2 and J usage is TRBJ2-1, with 10 nucleotides matching TRBD2. The CDR3 sequence is 14 residues long. Trimming at V came to 5 bases and at J to 7 bases, leaving 5 bases not matched to a gene. Germline values: CDR1 SNHLY, CDR2 FYNNEI. The CDR3, as DNA: TGTGCCAGCAGTACCGGGACTAGCGCTAATGAGCAGTTCTTC. The encoded protein is CASSTGTSANEQFF.

The chain employs TRBV11-1 and TRBJ2-1; 9 bases line up with TRBD1. CDR1 is SGHAT and CDR2 is FQDESV in the germline V gene (reference sequence). Unmatched junction bases numbered 4, after V lost 2 bases and J lost 5 bases. The CDR3 covers 15 residues. This CDR3 reads CASSLMGQGNNEQFF. The CDR3 nucleotides read TGTGCCAGCAGCTTAATGGGACAGGGCAACAATGAGCAGTTCTTC.

The chain carries TRBV19 and TRBJ2-7; 8 bases align to TRBD1. V was clipped by 5 bases and J by 1 base; unmatched bases: 4. Germline V lookup: CDR1 LNHDA, CDR2 SQIVND (reference sequence). CDR3 size: 14 residues. The CDR3 DNA sequence: TGTGCCAGTAGTCTTCGGACAGGGTCCTACGAGCAGTACTTC. It is translated as CASSLRTGSYEQYF.

V is TRBV11-2 and J is TRBJ2-1; TRBD2 agrees at 9 bases. The germline CDR1 and CDR2 sequences are SGHAT and FQNNGV. Losses at the gene ends were 3 bases for V and 4 bases for J; bases not matched to a gene: 10. The CDR3 loop spans 17 amino acids. This CDR3 reads CASSFGGLAGGYNEQFF. The CDR3 nucleotides read TGTGCCAGCAGCTTCGGGGGACTAGCAGGGGGTTACAATGAGCAGTTCTTC.

This clonotype was counted a few times. This sequence joins TRBV3-1 and TRBJ2-1; TRBD2 agrees at 7 bases. Per the germline V gene, CDR1 is LGHDT and CDR2 is YNNKEL (reference sequence). The CDR3 is made up of 15 amino acids. Trimming at V came to 0 bases and at J to 7 bases, leaving 6 bases not matched to a gene. The CDR3 here is CASSQDWGGRNEQFF. As DNA, the CDR3 is TGTGCCAGCAGCCAAGATTGGGGGGGAAGGAATGAGCAGTTCTTC.

This clonotype was recorded many times. V usage is TRBV19 and J usage is TRBJ2-7; tentatively, D is TRBD1 (6 bases). CDR1 LNHDA and CDR2 SQIVND come from the germline V gene (reference sequence). V was shortened by 5 bases and J by 5 bases, with 25 bases between the two germline ends. This CDR3 comprises 17 residues. The CDR3 region is CASSQRTAHIGIHEQYF. CDR3 DNA: TGTGCCAGTAGTCAACGGACAGCCCATATCGGTATCCACGAGCAGTACTTC.

The V call is TRBV6-1, the J call TRBJ2-7, with D hard to call. Trimming removed 8 bases from V and 6 bases from J, with 14 bases in between. Germline V gene data show CDR1 as MNHNS and CDR2 as SASEGT. The CDR3 covers 12 residues. CDR3 in amino acids: CASPDGYGEQYF. The CDR3 region has the DNA TGTGCCAGCCCCGATGGGTACGGCGAGCAGTACTTC.

This clonotype was observed many times. The gene calls are TRBV5-1 and TRBJ2-7; D is unresolved. Between the trimmed V and J ends, which lost 0 bases and 8 bases, there was a span of 18 bases. The CDR3 totals 15 residues. The germline V gene encodes CDR1 SGHRS and CDR2 YFSETQ. DNA of the CDR3: TGCGCCAGCAGCTTGGCTCCAAGCAACCCCGAGAAGCAGTACTTC. Its translation: CASSLAPSNPEKQYF.

This chain connects TRBV12-3 or TRBV12-4 to TRBJ1-5; D call uncertain. The V gene lost 8 bases and the J gene lost 0 bases, with 5 bases spanning the gap. This CDR3 spans 12 amino acids. The CDR3 region is CASGGSNQPQHF. In DNA form, the CDR3 reads TGTGCCAGCGGTGGTAGCAATCAGCCCCAGCATTTT.

This clonotype came up many times. This rearrangement joins TRBV10-3 to TRBJ1-2; D remains unclear. The CDR3 contains 13 residues. Trimming took off 2 bases at V and 3 bases at J, with 7 bases between the two ends. Germline V gives CDR1 ENHRY, CDR2 SYGVKD. CDR3 protein: CAISEGSDYGYTF. The DNA for the CDR3 is TGTGCCATCAGTGAGGGTAGCGACTATGGCTACACCTTC.

V is TRBV29-1 and J is TRBJ1-2, with D tentatively TRBD1 (6 bases). Looked up from germline, CDR1 is SQVTM and CDR2 is ANQGSEA. The CDR3 is made up of 15 amino acids. The ends were cut back, 7 bases at V and 1 base at J, with 19 bases in the middle. As DNA, the CDR3 is TGCAGCGCCACGGGCCTTCAGGGGAGTAACTATGGCTACACCTTC. It encodes CSATGLQGSNYGYTF.

The table lists this clonotype with many counts. The V and J genes are TRBV20-1 and TRBJ1-6; D is perhaps TRBD1 (6 bases). CDR3 length: 15 amino acids. CDR1 and CDR2 from the germline V gene are DFQATT and SNEGSKA (reference sequence). The germline V and J ends were trimmed by 3 bases and 9 bases, with 18 bases remaining between them. CDR3 DNA sequence: TGCAGTGCTAGTCGTTCTGGGACAAGTATTTCACCCCTCCACTTT. This translates into CSASRSGTSISPLHF.

The table lists this clonotype with many counts. This chain joins TRBV6-2 or TRBV6-3 and TRBJ2-7; D is unresolved. V lost 7 bases to trimming and J lost 3 bases, with 13 bases between them. CDR1 is MNHEY, CDR2 SVGEGT, per germline. The CDR3 totals 13 residues. The CDR3 is CASMETPDYEQYF. The CDR3 DNA follows: TGTGCCAGCATGGAGACACCCGACTACGAGCAGTACTTC.

This clonotype was recorded many times. The chain couples TRBV10-2 to TRBJ1-2; 9 nucleotides align to TRBD1. This CDR3 spans 14 amino acids. Germline V gene sequence: CDR1 WSHSY, CDR2 SAAADI. J lost 5 bases, V lost 4 bases, and 5 bases had no gene match. The CDR3 nucleotides are TGCGCCAGCAGTGGACAGGGGGGAGAGTATGGCTACACCTTC. Protein product: CASSGQGGEYGYTF.

A single count supports this clonotype. Germline is not matched at one junction end, which may reflect a read error. This chain connects TRBV5-1 to TRBJ2-3; D call uncertain. This CDR3 comprises 14 residues. CDR1 is SGHRS, CDR2 YFSETQ, per germline. The CDR3 coding sequence is TGCGCCAGCAGTTTGGTACCCCCCCCAGATACGCAGTATTTT. Translation gives CASSLVPPPDTQYF.

This clonotype showed up many times. The V call is TRBV28, the J call TRBJ2-5; 9 nucleotides line up with TRBD2. V shed 5 bases and J 1 base; nucleotides not matched to a gene: 8. Germline-derived CDR1 and CDR2 are MDHEN and SYDVKM. This CDR3 has 16 residues. The CDR3 is CASSPIAGVTQETQYF. The DNA for the CDR3 is TGTGCCAGCAGTCCTATAGCGGGAGTCACCCAAGAGACCCAGTACTTC.

There are many counts of this clonotype. This sequence joins TRBV12-3 or TRBV12-4 and TRBJ2-2, with a tentative D call TRBD2 (5 bases). The CDR3 spans 14 residues. V was shortened by 6 bases and J by 2 bases, with 10 bases between the two germline ends. This chain's CDR3 is CASSHGLNTGELFF. Here the CDR3 DNA reads TGTGCCAGCAGCCACGGACTTAACACCGGGGAGCTGTTTTTT.

In this sample, this clonotype turned up many times. CDR3 sequence (DNA): TGTGCCAGCAGCGAGGGGGCGGGGGGTCGCGAGCAGTACTTC. Its protein is CASSEGAGGREQYF. The chain links TRBV9 to TRBJ2-7, with a possible D match to TRBD2 (8 bases). The CDR3 has 14 amino acids. Per the germline V gene, CDR1 is SGDLS and CDR2 is YYNGEE. With 3 bases removed from V and 6 bases from J, the gap between germline ends came to 16 bases.

This clonotype was seen at least ten times. This chain uses TRBV6-1 with TRBJ1-2; a weak D match, TRBD1 (6 bases). Germline-derived CDR1 and CDR2 are MNHNS and SASEGT. This CDR3 contains 14 residues. V lost 5 bases and J 6 bases, leaving 16 bases between the germline ends. The CDR3 loop is CASSYLQGFNGYTF. As DNA, the CDR3 is TGTGCCAGCAGTTATCTACAGGGCTTCAATGGCTACACCTTC.